The subject of this entry is one T cell receptor (beta chain). These data originate in a study of blood T cell repertoires in COVID-19. Germline-derived CDR1 and CDR2 are LNHDA and SQIVND (reference sequence). The CDR3 is 16 amino acids. Between the trimmed V and J ends, which lost 5 bases and 4 bases, there was a span of 18 bases. Libraries were prepared by immunoSEQ multiplex PCR; TCRdb keeps only in-frame clonotypes and omits some of them. The sample shows a few hundred thousand clones, 65% to 85% of them seen only once. Source material: peripheral blood. The chain carries TRBV19 and TRBJ1-5; no reliable D call. This TCR was sampled from a person between 65 and 80 years old with COVID-19, enrolled during active disease. The CDR3 region has the DNA TGTGCCAGTAGTTCCCGGCGGAGGGATGGGAATCAGCCCCAGCATTTT. This gives the protein CASSSRRRDGNQPQHF.